The following is a T cell receptor beta chain sequence with its context. Its cognate antigen has yet to be identified. Base quality data are lacking; no much larger clone is found one base away. This sample was taken from a study of T cell responses to AZD1222 COVID-19 vaccine (dated by TCRdb to about 2021). In the study overall: A total of about 250 trial participants underwent TCR sequencing, of whom around 210 had received two doses of AZD1222 and roughly 26 had received two doses of the MenACWY control vaccine. Trial participants were enrolled by age into subgroups of 18-55, 56-69 and 70-plus years, and around 140, 26 and 57 TCR-sequenced participants, respectively, were included in these subgroups.

The CDR3 regions of human TCRbeta chains were analyzed by immunosequencing. As for the original processing: Repertoire TCRs were matched against a reference library of SARS-CoV-2-specific TCRs generated with the MIRA antigen-specificity platform. Breadth was defined as the fraction of unique TCRs that were SARS-CoV-2-associated. Depth was defined as the fraction of total T cells that were SARS-CoV-2-associated. Using the MIRA data, every spike-specific TCR was mapped to the spike region that the TCR reacted to and assigned to either a CD4 or a CD8 class. Log10-transformed breadth and depth values were compared by one-way ANOVA with Sidak's multiple comparisons tests. TCRdb took this table from immuneACCESS and kept in-frame rearrangements with V and J called. Such tables lack part of the clones; where checked against another copy, unresolved V genes explain under half of the gap, and the rest is unexplained. The V and J calls and clone size are taken from that table; D and trimming were inferred from the DNA. The sample table records some 99,000 clones; nearly 90% of these occur just once. The ten largest clones represent 9.5% to 15% of the sample.

CDR1 SGHRS and CDR2 YFSETQ were looked up in the germline V gene. From the cysteine through the phenylalanine, the CDR3 covers 16 amino acids. Of all the DNA, just the CDR3 is kept, 48 bases in frame from base 1. V drops 3 bases and J drops 3 bases, leaving 19 bases in between. Per the publication, the time point label means: baseline before first vaccination. The treatment or condition label for this specimen denotes: meningococcal conjugate vaccine given as trial control. Samples from vaccinated people were obtained from the UK trials COV001 and COV002, which included a single-blind randomized controlled phase 2/3 trial of AZD1222 (ChAdOx1 nCoV-19) in healthy adults. Trial participant PBMC samples were collected at day 0 and day 28 after the second dose for TCRbeta chain sequencing. The full study reports these points: Epitopes outside the regions mutated in the B.1.351 and B.1.1.7 variants were reportedly recognized by nearly half of the unique spike-specific TCRs. The whole spike protein was spanned by vaccine-associated CD4 TCRs, and dominant responses were seen in regions 160-218 and 743-854. Most participants were white British and females outnumbered males, and the authors suggested that clonal diversity may have been underestimated. Conclusions about previously exposed vaccinees are limited, since just five or six AZD1222 recipients were seropositive for SARS-CoV-2 at baseline. Spike-specific TCR breadth and depth rose significantly after two AZD1222 doses compared with day 0 and with MenACWY recipients. No day 14 peak-response samples were available, so repertoires were characterized only after the peak T cell response. The 56-69-year group was small, and its depth increase did not reach significance, likely because of low power.

The sequence links TRBV5-1 to TRBJ2-7; the D region is possibly TRBD1 or TRBD2, each matching across 6 bases. The sequence was obtained from an adult in good health. Sequenced material: peripheral blood, taken on day 0 of MenACWY control vaccination. The CDR3 has the sequence CASSSGDTLGGYEQYF. The sequenced DNA: TGCGCCAGCAGCTCCGGGGACACTTTGGGGGGCTACGAGCAGTACTTC.